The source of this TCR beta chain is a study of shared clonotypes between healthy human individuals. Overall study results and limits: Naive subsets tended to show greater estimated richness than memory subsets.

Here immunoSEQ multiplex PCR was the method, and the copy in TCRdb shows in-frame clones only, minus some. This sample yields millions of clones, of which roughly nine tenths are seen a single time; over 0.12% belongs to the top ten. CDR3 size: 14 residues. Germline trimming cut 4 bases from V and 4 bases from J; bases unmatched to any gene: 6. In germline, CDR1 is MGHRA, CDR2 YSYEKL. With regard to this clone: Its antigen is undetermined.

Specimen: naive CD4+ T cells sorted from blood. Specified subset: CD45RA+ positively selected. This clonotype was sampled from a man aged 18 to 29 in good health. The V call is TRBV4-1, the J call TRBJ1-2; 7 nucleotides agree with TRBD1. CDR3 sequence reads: CASSRGQAGYGYTF. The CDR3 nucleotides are TGCGCCAGCAGCCGCGGACAGGCTGGCTATGGCTACACCTTC.